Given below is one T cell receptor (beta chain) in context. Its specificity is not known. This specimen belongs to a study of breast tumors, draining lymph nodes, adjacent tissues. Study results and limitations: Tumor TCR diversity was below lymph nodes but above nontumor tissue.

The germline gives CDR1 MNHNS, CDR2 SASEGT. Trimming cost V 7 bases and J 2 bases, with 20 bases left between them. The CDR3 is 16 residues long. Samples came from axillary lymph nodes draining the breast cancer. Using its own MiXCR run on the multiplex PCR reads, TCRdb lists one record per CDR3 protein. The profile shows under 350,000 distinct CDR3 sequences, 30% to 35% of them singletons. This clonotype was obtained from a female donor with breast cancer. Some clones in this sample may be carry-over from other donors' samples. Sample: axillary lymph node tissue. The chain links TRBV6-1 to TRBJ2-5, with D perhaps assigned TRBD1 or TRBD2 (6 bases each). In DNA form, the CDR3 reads TGTGCCAGCACCCCAGGGGAGGCAGGGCCTCAAGAGACCCAGTACTTC. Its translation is CASTPGEAGPQETQYF.